Sequencing of this T cell receptor beta chain was carried out in a study of OX40 agonist ivuxolimab in advanced cancers. Study-wide context: Patients were dosed with the agonistic anti-OX40 (CD134) antibody ivuxolimab. Partial responses occurred in three patients (one hepatocellular carcinoma, two cutaneous melanoma). Findings and caveats of the study: CD4+ and CD8+ blood T cells expanded clonally by week 6 at 0.1 to 3.0 mg/kg.

Of note for this clone: Antigen: not known.

Germline trimming cut 2 bases from V and 4 bases from J; bases unmatched to any gene: 8. Per the germline V gene, CDR1 is MNHNS and CDR2 is SASEGT. This CDR3 is built from 16 residues. Assay: immunoSEQ multiplex PCR; the TCRdb copy retains only in-frame clones and omits some. This table holds tens of thousands of clones, 70% to 90% found once. The receptor comes from an adult with an advanced solid tumor such as melanoma, head and neck, liver or kidney cancer. The chain links TRBV6-1 to TRBJ2-5, with TRBD2 identical over 9 bases. Material: CD4+ or CD8+ T cells sorted from blood, obtained in a trial of the OX40 agonist ivuxolimab. DNA for the CDR3: TGTGCCAGCAGTGAACTCGGGCGGGGGGGCCGAGAGACCCAGTACTTC. Translation gives CASSELGRGGRETQYF.